The 20 T cell receptor beta chains given below trace back to one sample, sequenced in a study of early stage breast cancer tumors. Profiled with immunoSEQ multiplex PCR; TCRdb holds only in-frame clones, not every one. The sample lists 60,000 to 75,000 clones; approximately 84% were seen once. The sample consisted of blood. Receptors originate from a person aged 35-50 years with breast cancer.

This chain links TRBV5-1 with TRBJ1-1, with TRBD1 matching 9 bases. The CDR3 length is 15 residues. Germline lookup yields CDR1 SGHRS and CDR2 YFSETQ. V shed 4 bases, J shed 2 bases, and the junction held 6 bases outside the gene matches. In DNA form, the CDR3 reads TGCGCCAGCAGCGGGGGGACAGGGCATAACACTGAAGCTTTCTTT. It is translated as CASSGGTGHNTEAFF.

This rearrangement joins TRBV11-2 to TRBJ1-1; a possible D gene is TRBD1 (6 bases). The CDR3 runs 14 residues. Germline V CDR1 and CDR2: SGHAT, FQNNGV. Trimming removed 0 bases at V and 10 bases at J, with 15 bases between. The CDR3 here is CASSLEPGQSGAFF. CDR3 nucleotides: TGTGCCAGCAGCTTAGAACCTGGACAGTCGGGAGCTTTCTTT.

The chain has TRBV19 and TRBJ2-6; D is ambiguous. The CDR3 contains 15 residues. CDR1 is LNHDA, CDR2 SQIVND, per germline (reference sequence). The germline V and J ends were trimmed by 6 bases and 0 bases, with 9 bases remaining between them. DNA of the CDR3: TGTGCCAGTAGGACCACAGACTCTGGGGCCAACGTCCTGACTTTC. Protein sequence: CASRTTDSGANVLTF. The entire variable domain, with the rest obtained from reference TRBV19 and TRBJ2-6, is as follows: DGGITQSPKYLFRKEGQNVTLSCEQNLNHDAMYWYRQDPGQGLRLIYYSQIVNDFQKGDIAEGYSVSREKKESFPLTVTSAQKNPTAFYLCASRTTDSGANVLTFGAGSRLTVL.

Only a few counts were recorded for this clone. The chain has TRBV2 and TRBJ2-2, with 7 bases that match TRBD1. V was clipped by 7 bases and J by 7 bases; unmatched bases: 6. This CDR3 has 13 residues. CDR1 SNHLY and CDR2 FYNNEI come from the germline V gene. Here the CDR3 DNA reads TGTGCCAGCACGGACAGGCGGGTCGGGGAGCTGTTTTTT. This sequence encodes CASTDRRVGELFF.

J is TRBJ2-5 and V is TRBV11-1, with D uncertain. The germline V gene encodes CDR1 SGHAT and CDR2 FQDESV (reference sequence). V was clipped by 5 bases and J by 2 bases, with 12 bases between them. This CDR3 comprises 14 residues. In DNA, the CDR3 is TGTGCCAGCAGCCCTAGGGCGGATCAAGAGACCCAGTACTTC. It encodes CASSPRADQETQYF.

V and J are TRBV30 and TRBJ1-2; TRBD1 aligns across 8 bases. The V segment lost 3 bases and the J segment 4 bases; nucleotides outside the gene matches: 7. Germline assignment: CDR1 GTSNPN and CDR2 SVGIG (reference sequence). This CDR3 region has 14 residues. The CDR3 loop is CAWSPGQGSYGYTF. CDR3 nucleotide sequence: TGTGCCTGGAGCCCCGGACAGGGTTCCTATGGCTACACCTTC.

The chain has TRBV6-8 and TRBJ1-5, with D unresolved. The ends were cut back, 7 bases at V and 2 bases at J, with 15 bases in the middle. The CDR3 covers 15 residues. CDR1 MNHGY and CDR2 SAAAGT come from the germline V gene. CDR3 sequence: CASTSIWSCNQPQHF. CDR3 bases: TGTGCCAGCACTTCTATTTGGTCTTGCAATCAGCCCCAGCATTTT.

The chain employs TRBV5-4 and TRBJ2-7, with 8 bases identical to TRBD1. Germline V gene sequence: CDR1 SGHNT, CDR2 YYREEE (reference sequence). There are 14 residues in the CDR3. The J segment lost 5 bases and the V segment lost 5 bases, leaving 9 bases of the junction unmatched. CDR3 coding DNA: TGTGCCAGCAGTTTAAGACAGGGGTTTGACGAGCAGTACTTC. Translated, it gives CASSLRQGFDEQYF.

V and J are TRBV7-6 and TRBJ2-1; D is uncertain. V lost 1 base and J 9 bases, leaving 4 bases between the germline ends. The CDR3 runs to 11 residues. From germline, CDR1 is SGHVS and CDR2 FNYEAQ. As DNA, the CDR3 is TGTGCCAGCAGCTTAGAAGTTGAGCAGTTCTTC. This encodes CASSLEVEQFF.

This clone was detected only once. The chain uses TRBV10-2 and TRBJ1-3; D gene uncertain. CDR1 and CDR2 (germline): WSHSY, SAAADI. V dropped 4 bases and J dropped 2 bases, with 9 bases sitting between them. The CDR3 covers 14 residues. CDR3 coding DNA: TGCGCCAGCAGTGTAGGGATCGCTGGAAACACCATATATTTT. Protein: CASSVGIAGNTIYF.

V gene TRBV28 combines with J gene TRBJ2-7; D perhaps matches TRBD2 (5 bases). CDR3 size: 13 residues. The germline V gene has CDR1 MDHEN and CDR2 SYDVKM. Trimming removed 9 bases from V and 1 base from J, with 13 bases in between. DNA for the CDR3: TGTGCCAGTACTAATGGAGGATCCTACGAGCAGTACTTC. Translated: CASTNGGSYEQYF.

The chain links TRBV30 to TRBJ2-5; the D is unclear. Per the germline V gene, CDR1 is GTSNPN and CDR2 is SVGIG (reference sequence). V was clipped by 7 bases and J by 2 bases, with 14 bases between them. This CDR3 is 13 amino acids long. The DNA for the CDR3 is TGTGCCTCACACTCCACGGTTCAAGAGACCCAGTACTTC. Translation: CASHSTVQETQYF.

The V gene is TRBV28, the J gene TRBJ2-6; 7 bases are shared with TRBD2. Trimming at V came to 5 bases and at J to 1 base, leaving 2 bases not matched to a gene. The CDR3 spans 15 residues. CDR1 is MDHEN, CDR2 SYDVKM, per germline. The CDR3 reads CASSGEGSGANVLTF. CDR3 DNA: TGTGCCAGCAGTGGGGAGGGGTCTGGGGCCAACGTCCTGACTTTC. Full variable domain (missing parts from reference TRBV28 and TRBJ2-6): DVKVTQSSRYLVKRTGEKVFLECVQDMDHENMFWYRQDPGLGLRLIYFSYDVKMKEKGDIPEGYSVSREKKERFSLILESASTNQTSMYLCASSGEGSGANVLTFGAGSRLTVL.

The rearrangement joins TRBV6-6 to TRBJ1-1, with 8 bases lining up with TRBD1. Trimming took 6 bases from V and 5 from J; bases not matched to a gene: 8. From germline, CDR1 is MNHNY and CDR2 SVGAGI (reference sequence). The CDR3 is 14 residues long. Written as DNA, the CDR3 is TGTGCCAGCAGCCCCGGACAGGGACGTACTGAAGCTTTCTTT. Amino acid sequence: CASSPGQGRTEAFF.

V usage is TRBV6-1 and J usage is TRBJ1-3, with D possibly matching TRBD1 (5 bases). Germline V gives CDR1 MNHNS, CDR2 SASEGT. Trimming took 0 bases from V and 0 from J, leaving 6 bases between them. The CDR3 runs 15 residues. CDR3 sequence: CASSEADSSGNTIYF. The CDR3 coding sequence is TGTGCCAGCAGTGAAGCTGACAGCTCTGGAAACACCATATATTTT.

The chain has TRBV18 and TRBJ2-7; D is uncertain. Germline assignment: CDR1 KGHSH and CDR2 LQKENI. CDR3 length equals 14 residues. V dropped 2 bases and J dropped 6 bases, with 14 bases sitting between them. The CDR3 loop is CASSPENQRGEQYF. In DNA, the CDR3 is TGTGCCAGCTCACCAGAGAATCAAAGAGGCGAGCAGTACTTC.

The chain combines TRBV7-9 with TRBJ2-1, with TRBD2 matching 8 bases. The CDR3 totals 14 residues. V trimming: 5 bases; J trimming: 8 bases; junction bases outside the gene matches: 8. Germline V gene data show CDR1 as SEHNR and CDR2 as FQNEAQ (reference sequence). CDR3 sequence: CASSPGLAGDEQFF. The CDR3 bases are TGTGCCAGCAGCCCCGGACTAGCAGGGGATGAGCAGTTCTTC.

J is TRBJ2-6 and V is TRBV27, with a weak D call TRBD2 (7 bases). The germline V and J ends were trimmed by 6 bases and 4 bases, with 16 bases remaining between them. The CDR3 covers 16 residues. Germline V gene data show CDR1 as MNHEY and CDR2 as SMNVEV (reference sequence). For the CDR3, the DNA is TGTGCCAGCAGGAGGGGGGGCGCCGTGGGGGCCAACGTCCTGACTTTC. Protein sequence: CASRRGGAVGANVLTF.

The chain uses TRBV18 and TRBJ1-1; no clear D gene. Germline V CDR1 and CDR2: KGHSH, LQKENI. CDR3 length: 13 residues. Trimming took 5 bases from V and 8 from J, leaving 15 bases between them. The CDR3 sequence is CASSNPGALEAFF. CDR3 DNA sequence: TGTGCCAGCTCAAATCCGGGAGCACTCGAAGCTTTCTTT.

The chain employs TRBV19 and TRBJ2-5; D uncertain. The V end lost 5 bases, the J end lost 0 bases, and 13 bases lay between the germline ends. Germline V gives CDR1 LNHDA, CDR2 SQIVND (reference sequence). The CDR3 sequence is 15 residues long. The CDR3 DNA sequence: TGTGCCAGTAGTCGGGCCCAAGAAGACCAAGAGACCCAGTACTTC. This translates into CASSRAQEDQETQYF.